The next 32 T cell receptor beta chains were all read from a single sample in a study of blood T cell repertoires in COVID-19. Sequencing was performed with immunoSEQ multiplex PCR; in TCRdb, only in-frame clones are kept and a portion is missing. The sample includes some 190,000 clones, around 82% seen only once; the top ten take about 15%. Sequencing was performed on PBMCs or T cells enriched from blood (not recorded which). The origin of the receptors is a woman in her forties or fifties with acute COVID-19.

The chain is built from TRBV12-5 and TRBJ2-2; 7 nucleotides line up with TRBD2. With 0 bases clipped from V and 4 bases from J, the junction kept 5 bases outside the gene matches. In germline, CDR1 is LGHNT, CDR2 FRNRAP. The CDR3 consists of 16 residues. The CDR3 bases are TGTGCTAGTGGTTTGGTACGGACTAGTATCACCGGGGAGCTGTTTTTT. Its protein is CASGLVRTSITGELFF. Variable domain in full (rest from reference TRBV12-5 and TRBJ2-2): DARVTQTPRHKVTEMGQEVTMRCQPILGHNTVFWYRQTMMQGLELLAYFRNRAPLDDSGMPKDRFSAEMPDATLATLKIQPSEPRDSAVYFCASGLVRTSITGELFFGEGSRLTVL.

There are a few counts of this clone. The CDR3 region is CASSPTSGVISETQYF. CDR3 coding DNA: TGTGCCAGCAGCCCCACTAGCGGGGTCATTTCGGAGACCCAGTACTTC. The J gene is TRBJ2-5, the V gene TRBV7-9, with TRBD2 matching 10 bases. This CDR3 has 16 amino acids. V was clipped by 5 bases and J by 5 bases; unmatched bases: 11. CDR1 and CDR2 from the germline V gene are SEHNR and FQNEAQ (reference sequence).

This clone has only one observation. The genes are TRBV11-2 and TRBJ2-2; TRBD1 might be the D (5 bases). The CDR3 loop spans 15 amino acids. Germline loops: CDR1 SGHAT, CDR2 FQNNGV. Trimming took 0 bases from V and 6 from J, leaving 11 bases between them. In DNA, the CDR3 is TGTGCCAGCAGCTTAGATCGCCCGACAGCCGGGGAGCTGTTTTTT. This sequence encodes CASSLDRPTAGELFF.

The chain is built from TRBV5-1 and TRBJ2-3; possibly TRBD2 for D (6 bases). The CDR3 is made up of 14 amino acids. The V end lost 3 bases, the J end lost 3 bases, and 11 bases lay between the germline ends. Germline CDR1 is SGHRS and CDR2 is YFSETQ. The DNA of the CDR3 is TGCGCCAGCAGCTCGGAGGGTATTACAGATACGCAGTATTTT. Protein product: CASSSEGITDTQYF.

J is TRBJ1-1 and V is TRBV18, with 7 positions matching TRBD1. From germline, CDR1 is KGHSH and CDR2 LQKENI. The CDR3 runs to 14 residues. Unmatched junction bases numbered 4, after V lost 5 bases and J lost 1 base. In nucleotides, the CDR3 is TGTGCCAGCTCAGGGGACAGAAAGAACACTGAAGCTTTCTTT. As protein: CASSGDRKNTEAFF.

In its sample, this clone was seen a few times. V is TRBV21-1 and J is TRBJ1-1; the D call in the table, TRBD1, was not verified against the DNA. TRBV21-1 is a known pseudogene. CDR3 length: 14 residues. The CDR3 DNA reads TGTGCCAGCAGCAAAGAGACAGGCGGCACTGAAGCTTTCTTT. Its protein product is CASSKETGGTEAFF.

The CDR3 loop is CAISEPGLDTDTQYF. In DNA, the CDR3 is TGTGCCATCAGTGAGCCAGGGTTGGACACAGATACGCAGTATTTT. V is TRBV10-3 and J is TRBJ2-3, with D tentatively TRBD1 (5 bases). Germline V gives CDR1 ENHRY, CDR2 SYGVKD. CDR3 size: 15 residues. Trimming cost V 2 bases and J 2 bases, with 11 bases left between them.

This clone was detected once. The chain recombines TRBV19 with TRBJ2-1; tentative D call: TRBD1 (5 bases). This CDR3 has 12 residues. Per germline, CDR1 LNHDA and CDR2 SQIVND (reference sequence). Trimming took off 5 bases at V and 8 bases at J, with 10 bases between the two ends. The CDR3 bases are TGTGCCAGTAGTGCAGGGTCGTATGAGCAGTTCTTC. It translates to CASSAGSYEQFF.

V and J are TRBV7-2 and TRBJ1-1; D is ambiguous. Trimming shortened V by 1 base and J by 6 bases, and 9 bases separated the two germline ends. The CDR3 spans 13 residues. Germline CDR1 reads SGHTA; CDR2 reads FQGNSA. The DNA of the CDR3 is TGTGCCAGCAGCTTAGGAGGGAAATCTGAAGCTTTCTTT. Translation gives CASSLGGKSEAFF. Drawing the rest from reference TRBV7-2 and TRBJ1-1, the complete variable domain is GAGVSQSPSNKVTEKGKDVELRCDPISGHTALYWYRQSLGQGLEFLIYFQGNSAPDKSGLPSDRFSAERTGGSVSTLTIQRTQQEDSAVYLCASSLGGKSEAFFGQGTRLTVV.

To note about this clone: One end of the junction does not line up with germline, which may come from a read error. The chain combines TRBV7-7 with TRBJ2-2; 7 nucleotides align to TRBD1. CDR1 and CDR2 from the germline V gene are SSHAT and FNYEAQ (reference sequence). The CDR3 loop spans 15 amino acids. As DNA, the CDR3 is TGTGCTAGCAGCTTAGCGCTACAGGGGACCGGGGAGCTGTTTTTT. This encodes CASSLALQGTGELFF.

V usage is TRBV6-4 and J usage is TRBJ1-2; D call uncertain. Trimming removed 9 bases at V and 12 bases at J, with 11 bases between. This CDR3 is 9 amino acids long. CDR1 MRHNA and CDR2 SNTAGT come from the germline V gene. In nucleotides, the CDR3 is TGTGCCAGAAATAATATCGACACCTTC. It is translated as CARNNIDTF.

This chain joins TRBV3-1 (or the pseudogene TRBV3-2) and TRBJ1-5; D gene ambiguous. V gave up 5 bases and J gave up 5 bases, with 7 bases separating them. Germline V lookup: CDR1 LGHDT, CDR2 YNNKEL (reference sequence). The CDR3 has 12 amino acids. The DNA for the CDR3 is TGTGCCAGCAGCAACACCGATCAGCCCCAGCATTTT. Translation gives CASSNTDQPQHF.

The rearrangement joins TRBV3-1 (or the pseudogene TRBV3-2) to TRBJ1-2; perhaps TRBD1 as D (6 bases). The CDR3 is 17 amino acids. Germline V gene lookup returns CDR1 LGHDT and CDR2 YNNKEL (reference sequence). The V end lost 0 bases, the J end lost 4 bases, and 18 bases lay between the germline ends. The CDR3 DNA sequence: TGTGCCAGCAGCCAAGAGTCGGACAGTGGAAGGGGCTATGGCTACACCTTC. Translating it yields CASSQESDSGRGYGYTF.

CDR3 sequence reads: CASSLRTSGDPQETQYF. The CDR3 DNA is TGTGCCAGCAGTTTGCGGACTAGCGGGGACCCCCAAGAGACCCAGTACTTC. The rearrangement joins TRBV27 to TRBJ2-5; TRBD2 matches at 12 bases. Germline CDR1 MNHEY, CDR2 SMNVEV (reference sequence). V trimming: 3 bases; J trimming: 1 base; junction bases outside the gene matches: 6. The CDR3 has 17 amino acids.

The chain joins TRBV6-2 or TRBV6-3 to TRBJ2-1, with 7 positions matching TRBD2. Per the germline V gene, CDR1 is MNHEY and CDR2 is SVGEGT. J gave up 7 bases and V 4 bases, and 1 base lay outside the gene matches. The CDR3 spans 12 residues. The CDR3 coding sequence is TGTGCCAGCAGTTGGGGGGGAAATGAGCAGTTCTTC. Translating it yields CASSWGGNEQFF.

The chain employs TRBV19 and TRBJ1-5, with a possible D match to TRBD1 (5 bases). Germline CDR1 and CDR2: LNHDA and SQIVND (reference sequence). Deletions cut 1 base from V and 5 bases from J, with 9 bases between. The CDR3 has 14 residues. CDR3: CASSIVKGDQPQHF. The DNA of the CDR3 is TGTGCCAGTAGTATAGTGAAAGGGGATCAGCCCCAGCATTTT.

The chain couples TRBV5-1 to TRBJ1-3; TRBD1 matches 8 bases. Germline trimming cut 4 bases from V and 0 bases from J; bases unmatched to any gene: 6. CDR3 length: 16 amino acids. Germline V gene sequence: CDR1 SGHRS, CDR2 YFSETQ. This CDR3 is CASSGQGSFSGNTIYF. The CDR3 DNA reads as TGCGCCAGCAGCGGACAGGGTTCTTTCTCTGGAAACACCATATATTTT.

V and J are TRBV7-8 and TRBJ1-2; 7 bases line up with TRBD1. Losses at the gene ends were 5 bases for V and 1 base for J; bases not matched to a gene: 7. This CDR3 is 15 amino acids long. Germline V CDR1 and CDR2: SGHVS, FQNEAQ. This CDR3 is CASSEHRGGNYGYTF. The CDR3 DNA follows: TGTGCCAGCAGCGAGCACAGGGGTGGTAACTATGGCTACACCTTC. Filled out from reference TRBV7-8 and TRBJ1-2, the complete variable domain reads GAGVSQSPRYKVAKRGQDVALRCDPISGHVSLFWYQQALGQGPEFLTYFQNEAQLDKSGLPSDRFFAERPEGSVSTLKIQRTQQEDSAVYLCASSEHRGGNYGYTFGSGTRLTVV.

The chain carries TRBV5-1 and TRBJ2-6; 7 nucleotides line up with TRBD1. The germline V gene encodes CDR1 SGHRS and CDR2 YFSETQ. This CDR3 region has 15 residues. Trimming cost V 4 bases and J 2 bases; bases outside gene matches: 3. The CDR3 here is CASSPQGAGANVLTF. The CDR3 DNA reads TGCGCCAGCAGCCCCCAGGGGGCTGGGGCCAACGTCCTGACTTTC. The full variable domain, completed using reference TRBV5-1 and TRBJ2-6, is KAGVTQTPRYLIKTRGQQVTLSCSPISGHRSVSWYQQTPGQGLQFLFEYFSETQRNKGNFPGRFSGRQFSNSRSEMNVSTLELGDSALYLCASSPQGAGANVLTFGAGSRLTVL.

V usage is TRBV19 and J usage is TRBJ2-3, with 13 bases identical to TRBD2. Germline values: CDR1 LNHDA, CDR2 SQIVND (reference sequence). The CDR3 totals 19 residues. V trimming: 4 bases; J trimming: 0 bases; junction bases outside the gene matches: 10. The CDR3 reads CASSTRLAGGQTSTDTQYF. In DNA, the CDR3 is TGTGCCAGTAGTACTCGACTAGCGGGGGGTCAGACTAGCACAGATACGCAGTATTTT.

The chain carries TRBV28 and TRBJ2-1; D not resolved. V gave up 3 bases and J gave up 7 bases, with 13 bases separating them. The CDR3 has 14 amino acids. Germline V gives CDR1 MDHEN, CDR2 SYDVKM. The CDR3 sequence: CASSFSVLLNEQFF. The CDR3 DNA reads TGTGCCAGCAGTTTTTCGGTACTATTAAATGAGCAGTTCTTC.

J is TRBJ1-5 and V is TRBV18, with a weak D call TRBD1 (6 bases). Between the trimmed V and J ends, which lost 6 bases and 2 bases, there was a span of 17 bases. Germline loops: CDR1 KGHSH, CDR2 LQKENI. This CDR3 contains 16 residues. CDR3 sequence reads: CASSYRVGSGNQPQHF. For the CDR3, the DNA is TGTGCCAGCTCCTACAGGGTGGGGTCGGGCAATCAGCCCCAGCATTTT.

The rearrangement uses TRBV5-5 and TRBJ2-5; a weak D match, TRBD2 (6 bases). V gave up 0 bases and J gave up 5 bases, with 11 bases separating them. This CDR3 contains 14 residues. Germline CDR1 is SGHKS and CDR2 is YYEKEE (reference sequence). CDR3 loop: CASSLALAVETQYF. The CDR3 nucleotides read TGTGCCAGCAGCTTGGCTTTAGCGGTTGAGACCCAGTACTTC.

This chain links TRBV7-2 with TRBJ2-2; a weak D match, TRBD1 (6 bases). The CDR3 runs 15 residues. Germline CDR1 reads SGHTA; CDR2 reads FQGNSA. V was shortened by 6 bases and J by 0 bases, with 11 bases between the two germline ends. This chain's CDR3 is CASRAQGSNTGELFF. The CDR3 coding sequence is TGTGCCAGCAGAGCCCAGGGGTCGAACACCGGGGAGCTGTTTTTT.

V is TRBV19 and J is TRBJ1-5; D is uncertain. Trimming took 8 bases from V and 0 from J, leaving 11 bases between them. From germline, CDR1 is LNHDA and CDR2 SQIVND (reference sequence). This CDR3 comprises 14 residues. The CDR3 DNA reads TGTGCCAGTCAGCGGACGGATAGCAATCAGCCCCAGCATTTT. It is translated as CASQRTDSNQPQHF.

This clone appeared a few times. The V gene is TRBV6-2 or TRBV6-3, the J gene TRBJ1-1, with D possibly matching TRBD1 (6 bases). Trimming pared 2 bases from V and 4 bases from J, leaving 17 bases between. Germline V gene sequence: CDR1 MNHEY, CDR2 SVGEGT. CDR3 length: 16 residues. CDR3 sequence reads: CASSYTSGGLPTEAFF. CDR3 coding DNA: TGTGCCAGCAGTTACACCTCGGGGGGCCTGCCCACTGAAGCTTTCTTT.

This clone was seen only a few times. The rearrangement uses TRBV2 and TRBJ1-6, with a possible D match to TRBD1 (6 bases). This CDR3 region has 14 residues. The V gene lost 6 bases and the J gene lost 10 bases, with 16 bases spanning the gap. Germline V CDR1 and CDR2: SNHLY, FYNNEI. CDR3 sequence (DNA): TGTGCCAGCAGCATACAGGGAGTAGAATCACCCCTCCACTTT. Residues: CASSIQGVESPLHF.

This chain connects TRBV25-1 to TRBJ2-5; TRBD1 aligns across 7 bases. From germline, CDR1 is MGHDK and CDR2 SYGVNS. Germline trimming cut 4 bases from V and 5 bases from J; bases unmatched to any gene: 7. The CDR3 runs to 14 residues. The CDR3: CASSGTGAGETQYF. CDR3 coding DNA: TGTGCCAGCAGTGGCACAGGGGCAGGGGAGACCCAGTACTTC. The whole variable domain, filled in from reference TRBV25-1 and TRBJ2-5, reads EADIYQTPRYLVIGTGKKITLECSQTMGHDKMYWYQQDPGMELHLIHYSYGVNSTEKGDLSSESTVSRIRTEHFPLTLESARPSHTSQYLCASSGTGAGETQYFGPGTRLLVL.

The gene calls are TRBV21-1 and TRBJ2-5; the tabulated D call, TRBD1, remains unverified against the DNA. TRBV21-1 is reported as a pseudogene. This CDR3 has 16 residues. The CDR3 DNA follows: TGTGCCAGCAGGGAGACAGGGGGCAAGGGGAAAGAGACCCAGTACTTC. Protein product: CASRETGGKGKETQYF.

This clone was seen only a few times. V and J are TRBV5-6 and TRBJ2-5; 10 bases are a match to TRBD1. The trim removed 4 bases at V and 6 bases at J, leaving 6 bases unmatched. CDR3 length equals 14 residues. The V gene's germline CDR1 is SGHDT and CDR2 YYEEEE. The CDR3 spells CASSGRTGGKTQYF. CDR3 nucleotides: TGTGCCAGCAGCGGGAGGACAGGGGGAAAGACCCAGTACTTC.

This clone has only a few counts. This chain joins TRBV24-1 and TRBJ1-2, with D possibly matching TRBD1 (5 bases). V lost 2 bases to trimming and J lost 4 bases, with 13 bases between them. CDR1 and CDR2 (germline): KGHDR, SFDVKD. This CDR3 has 15 residues. The CDR3 here is CATSDSQGPLYGYTF. CDR3 nucleotide sequence: TGTGCCACCAGTGATTCTCAGGGTCCCCTCTATGGCTACACCTTC.

In this sample, this clone turned up a few times. This CDR3 reads CASRDGDMAGELFF. In nucleotides, the CDR3 is TGTGCCAGCAGGGACGGGGATATGGCCGGGGAGCTGTTTTTT. The V call is TRBV28, the J call TRBJ2-2; D might be TRBD2 (5 bases). CDR3 length: 14 residues. V was cut by 6 bases and J by 6 bases, with 14 bases left in between. CDR1 and CDR2 from the germline V gene are MDHEN and SYDVKM.